The next 14 T cell receptor beta chains were all read from a single sample in a study of identical twins. In TCRdb, the 5' RACE reads were re-called with MiXCR into one record per CDR3 protein. The sample yields about 500,000 distinct CDR3 sequences, around 15% seen once. These sequences were also reported in another study, on yellow fever vaccine responses in identical twins.

The sample was CD4+ T cells sorted from blood. The receptors derive from a woman aged 18-29 years in good health.

There are many counts of this clonotype. The CDR3 nucleotides are TGTGCCAGCACCCGCGTCGGAATTTCCGCGAACACCGGGGAGCTGTTTTTT. Translating it yields CASTRVGISANTGELFF. The gene calls are TRBV12-3 or TRBV12-4 and TRBJ2-2; no definite D call. Trimming took off 7 bases at V and 0 bases at J, with 18 bases between the two ends. The CDR3 is 17 residues long.

This clonotype was seen more than once but under ten times. This chain uses TRBV20-1 with TRBJ2-3; the match to TRBD2 covers 10 bases. The CDR3 contains 15 residues. The ends lost 2 bases at V and 6 bases at J; junction bases unmatched: 8. Looked up from germline, CDR1 is DFQATT and CDR2 is SNEGSKA (reference sequence). The CDR3 sequence: CSARSLAGAKDTQYF. CDR3 nucleotide sequence: TGCAGTGCTAGATCGCTAGCGGGGGCAAAGGATACGCAGTATTTT.

This sequence joins TRBV6-1 and TRBJ2-2; 9 bases match TRBD1. The CDR3 totals 16 residues. The V gene end was trimmed by 5 bases and the J gene end by 7 bases; junction bases not matched to a gene: 11. Germline CDR1 and CDR2: MNHNS and SASEGT. In DNA form, the CDR3 reads TGTGCCAGCAGTCGAGGGACAGGGAGGGGGCTCGGGGAGCTGTTTTTT. It specifies CASSRGTGRGLGELFF.

V and J are TRBV24-1 and TRBJ2-1; D is possibly TRBD1 (5 bases). The CDR3 totals 15 residues. Germline V gene data show CDR1 as KGHDR and CDR2 as SFDVKD. The V and J ends lost 7 bases and 4 bases respectively, with 16 bases between them. CDR3 region: CATSALDRDYNEQFF. As DNA, the CDR3 is TGTGCCACCAGCGCCCTTGACAGAGATTACAATGAGCAGTTCTTC.

The table lists this clonotype with a few counts. DNA for the CDR3: TGTGCCAGCAGCTTAGCAGCGGGACAGAACACCGGGGAGCTGTTTTTT. As protein: CASSLAAGQNTGELFF. V and J are TRBV7-2 and TRBJ2-2; TRBD2 is a possible D gene (7 bases). The CDR3 sequence is 16 residues long. In germline, CDR1 is SGHTA, CDR2 FQGNSA. Deletions cut 0 bases from V and 1 base from J, with 9 bases between.

This clonotype came up a few times. This rearrangement joins TRBV20-1 to TRBJ1-2; a weak D match, TRBD1 (6 bases). The V gene lost 3 bases and the J gene lost 8 bases, with 16 bases spanning the gap. From germline, CDR1 is DFQATT and CDR2 SNEGSKA (reference sequence). There are 13 residues in the CDR3. The CDR3 loop is CSARGASGWGYTF. The CDR3 region has the DNA TGCAGTGCTAGGGGGGCCTCCGGCTGGGGCTACACCTTC.

This chain uses TRBV18 with TRBJ1-6, with 8 bases fitting TRBD1. V lost 4 bases, J lost 5 bases, and 7 bases stayed unmatched. The germline V gene has CDR1 KGHSH and CDR2 LQKENI. This CDR3 has 16 residues. Here the CDR3 reads CASSRSTGGNNSPLHF. The CDR3, as DNA: TGTGCCAGCTCACGATCAACAGGGGGAAATAATTCACCCCTCCACTTT.

Only a few counts were recorded for this clonotype. V usage is TRBV9 and J usage is TRBJ2-1; 12 bases are shared with TRBD2. Germline V CDR1 and CDR2: SGDLS, YYNGEE. This CDR3 has 19 residues. V trimming: 0 bases; J trimming: 1 base; junction bases outside the gene matches: 8. CDR3 DNA: TGTGCCAGCAGCGTAGGGACTAGCGGGATGAGGGGGTCCTACAATGAGCAGTTCTTC. This gives the protein CASSVGTSGMRGSYNEQFF. Supplemented by reference TRBV9 and TRBJ2-1, the full variable domain reads DSGVTQTPKHLITATGQRVTLRCSPRSGDLSVYWYQQSLDQGLQFLIQYYNGEERAKGNILERFSAQQFPDLHSELNLSSLELGDSALYFCASSVGTSGMRGSYNEQFFGPGTRLTVL.

CDR3 protein: CASSWARGSDTQYF. For the CDR3, the DNA is TGTGCCAGCAGTTGGGCCCGGGGGTCAGATACGCAGTATTTT. V gene TRBV7-2 combines with J gene TRBJ2-3; possible D gene TRBD2, 6 bases. CDR1 is SGHTA, CDR2 FQGNSA, per germline. CDR3 length: 14 amino acids. Trimming took 6 bases from V and 4 from J, leaving 14 bases between them.

The table lists this clonotype with a few counts. This chain uses TRBV28 with TRBJ2-7; D uncertain. Germline V gene lookup returns CDR1 MDHEN and CDR2 SYDVKM. This CDR3 spans 12 amino acids. Trimming shortened V by 5 bases and J by 3 bases, and 8 bases separated the two germline ends. CDR3 bases: TGTGCCAGCAGTGCCACTTACTACGAGCAGTACTTC. Protein: CASSATYYEQYF.

The J gene is TRBJ2-1, the V gene TRBV6-1, with 8 nucleotides matching TRBD2. Per the germline V gene, CDR1 is MNHNS and CDR2 is SASEGT. The CDR3 loop spans 17 amino acids. V lost 6 bases to trimming and J lost 6 bases; unmatched junction nucleotides: 16. DNA of the CDR3: TGTGCCAGCAGGACACGGGGGGGGGGCTTTTTCGTCAATGAGCAGTTCTTC. It encodes CASRTRGGGFFVNEQFF.

The chain has TRBV11-2 and TRBJ1-4; D gene uncertain. This CDR3 comprises 11 residues. Germline V gives CDR1 SGHAT, CDR2 FQNNGV. V dropped 6 bases and J dropped 7 bases, with 6 bases sitting between them. In DNA, the CDR3 is TGTGCCAGCAGTTCGCTTGAAAAACTGTTTTTT. Its protein product is CASSSLEKLFF.

The chain couples TRBV6-2 or TRBV6-3 to TRBJ2-2; D is uncertain. The V gene's germline CDR1 is MNHEY and CDR2 SVGEGT. The V end lost 2 bases, the J end lost 5 bases, and 18 bases lay between the germline ends. The CDR3 totals 17 residues. The CDR3 protein is CASSYQLRHGVTGELFF. The CDR3 region has the DNA TGTGCCAGCAGTTACCAGTTGCGACATGGAGTAACCGGGGAGCTGTTTTTT.

The chain has TRBV6-1 and TRBJ2-3; TRBD1 aligns across 8 bases. J gave up 4 bases and V 7 bases, and 16 bases lay outside the gene matches. The CDR3 is 17 amino acids. The germline V gene encodes CDR1 MNHNS and CDR2 SASEGT. This chain's CDR3 is CASTPPQGAMSADTQYF. Here the CDR3 DNA reads TGTGCCAGCACCCCGCCTCAGGGGGCGATGTCGGCAGATACGCAGTATTTT.